The 27 T cell receptor beta chains below come from one sample, sequenced in a study of blood T cell repertoires in COVID-19. The protocol was immunoSEQ multiplex PCR, while the TCRdb copy is restricted to in-frame clones and leaves out a portion. The sample has around 480,000 clones, 87% seen once. Source material: PBMCs or T cells enriched from blood (not recorded which). The receptor source for this set is a woman in her late teens or twenties who had recovered from COVID-19.

The chain couples TRBV5-6 to TRBJ2-3; unclear D gene. The V and J ends lost 4 bases and 8 bases respectively, with 17 bases between them. Germline assignment: CDR1 SGHDT and CDR2 YYEEEE. The CDR3 consists of 14 residues. CDR3 residues: CASSRSQDLGTQYF. The CDR3, as DNA: TGTGCCAGCAGCCGCAGTCAGGATTTGGGTACGCAGTATTTT.

This rearrangement joins TRBV9 to TRBJ2-1, with 7 bases fitting TRBD2. The CDR3 has 15 residues. Germline CDR1 is SGDLS and CDR2 is YYNGEE. V was pared by 4 bases and J by 10 bases, with 14 bases of the junction left unmatched. The CDR3 region is CASSPSGVVTREQFF. The CDR3 DNA follows: TGTGCCAGCAGCCCGAGCGGGGTGGTCACAAGAGAGCAGTTCTTC.

In its sample, this clone was seen once. V gene TRBV19 combines with J gene TRBJ2-5, with 11 bases fitting TRBD1. Germline V gene data show CDR1 as LNHDA and CDR2 as SQIVND (reference sequence). CDR3 size: 17 residues. The J segment lost 2 bases and the V segment lost 6 bases, leaving 11 bases of the junction unmatched. This CDR3 is CASSRLDRGPLQETQYF. CDR3 DNA: TGTGCCAGTAGCAGACTGGACAGGGGGCCTCTACAAGAGACCCAGTACTTC.

The chain joins TRBV30 to TRBJ2-5; D not resolved. Germline V lookup: CDR1 GTSNPN, CDR2 SVGIG (reference sequence). Trimming took off 2 bases at V and 4 bases at J, with 20 bases between the two ends. The CDR3 sequence is 16 residues long. The DNA for the CDR3 is TGTGCCTGGAGTTCCCCGGGTACAACTTGGAGAGAGACCCAGTACTTC. Translation: CAWSSPGTTWRETQYF.

The rearrangement uses TRBV30 and TRBJ1-1; the D gene is possibly TRBD1 (5 bases). In germline, CDR1 is GTSNPN, CDR2 SVGIG (reference sequence). The CDR3 has 13 residues. With 5 bases removed from V and 6 bases from J, the gap between germline ends came to 16 bases. The CDR3 is CAWAPTAGAEAFF. CDR3 nucleotide sequence: TGTGCCTGGGCCCCGACAGCGGGCGCTGAAGCTTTCTTT.

The chain joins TRBV28 to TRBJ1-1, with D perhaps matching TRBD1 (6 bases). This CDR3 spans 15 amino acids. CDR1 and CDR2 (germline): MDHEN, SYDVKM. Trimming took off 4 bases at V and 1 base at J, with 13 bases between the two ends. CDR3 nucleotides: TGTGCCAGCAGTTCCCCGTCGGGACAGAACACTGAAGCTTTCTTT. Translated, it gives CASSSPSGQNTEAFF. The whole variable domain, filled in from reference TRBV28 and TRBJ1-1, reads DVKVTQSSRYLVKRTGEKVFLECVQDMDHENMFWYRQDPGLGLRLIYFSYDVKMKEKGDIPEGYSVSREKKERFSLILESASTNQTSMYLCASSSPSGQNTEAFFGQGTRLTVV.

This chain connects TRBV5-6 to TRBJ2-3; tentative D call: TRBD2 (7 bases). Trimming stripped 4 bases from V and 0 bases from J, with 12 bases between. Germline CDR1 SGHDT, CDR2 YYEEEE. This CDR3 spans 15 amino acids. The CDR3 DNA reads TGTGCCAGCAGCGAGGGGGGGAGGAGCACAGATACGCAGTATTTT. This gives the protein CASSEGGRSTDTQYF.

The chain is built from TRBV7-2 and TRBJ1-2; TRBD1 matches 8 bases. The CDR3 covers 14 residues. Trimming removed 5 bases from V and 5 bases from J; junction bases left unmatched: 7. CDR1 SGHTA and CDR2 FQGNSA come from the germline V gene. As DNA, the CDR3 is TGTGCCAGCAGCCTCGACAGGGGACGATATGGCTACACCTTC. Translation: CASSLDRGRYGYTF. Filled out from reference TRBV7-2 and TRBJ1-2, the complete variable domain reads GAGVSQSPSNKVTEKGKDVELRCDPISGHTALYWYRQSLGQGLEFLIYFQGNSAPDKSGLPSDRFSAERTGGSVSTLTIQRTQQEDSAVYLCASSLDRGRYGYTFGSGTRLTVV.

V is TRBV5-4 and J is TRBJ2-5; D is perhaps TRBD2 (6 bases). Germline CDR1 and CDR2: SGHNT and YYREEE (reference sequence). This CDR3 has 15 amino acids. The V gene lost 4 bases and the J gene lost 3 bases, with 16 bases spanning the gap. CDR3 nucleotide sequence: TGTGCCAGCAGCCCGAATAGCGGCGGGGAAGAGACCCAGTACTTC. It specifies CASSPNSGGEETQYF.

CDR3 sequence (DNA): TGTGCCATCAGTATGGAGTCTTCGGGTCACACCGGGGAGCTGTTTTTT. This codes for CAISMESSGHTGELFF. J is TRBJ2-2 and V is TRBV10-3, with unresolved D. CDR1 and CDR2 (germline): ENHRY, SYGVKD. The V end lost 5 bases, the J end lost 3 bases, and 16 bases lay between the germline ends. This CDR3 is built from 16 residues.

The chain carries TRBV28 and TRBJ1-2; TRBD1 is a possible D gene (6 bases). Germline V gene lookup returns CDR1 MDHEN and CDR2 SYDVKM. The CDR3 is 14 amino acids. V shed 4 bases and J shed 3 bases, with 12 bases lying between them. This chain's CDR3 is CASSWAGADYGYTF. For the CDR3, the DNA is TGTGCCAGCAGTTGGGCAGGGGCCGACTATGGCTACACCTTC.

The chain couples TRBV29-1 to TRBJ1-5; 7 bases are a match to TRBD1. The V segment lost 7 bases and the J segment 5 bases; nucleotides outside the gene matches: 5. This CDR3 has 12 amino acids. The germline gives CDR1 SQVTM, CDR2 ANQGSEA. CDR3 DNA: TGCAGCGCCCGGACAGGAGATCAGCCCCAGCATTTT. It codes for CSARTGDQPQHF.

The rearrangement links TRBV7-6 to TRBJ2-1; D unresolved. CDR3 length equals 15 residues. Germline assignment: CDR1 SGHVS and CDR2 FNYEAQ. V lost 1 base and J 9 bases, leaving 16 bases between the germline ends. The CDR3 here is CASSLGAPTSGEQFF. The CDR3 DNA is TGTGCCAGCAGCTTAGGTGCCCCCACGTCCGGTGAGCAGTTCTTC.

J is TRBJ1-2 and V is TRBV5-6, with D tentatively TRBD1 (5 bases). V dropped 5 bases and J dropped 4 bases, with 12 bases sitting between them. CDR1 and CDR2 (germline): SGHDT, YYEEEE. This CDR3 comprises 13 residues. For the CDR3, the DNA is TGTGCCAGCAGTCTTGCAGGGTCCTATGGCTACACCTTC. The encoded protein is CASSLAGSYGYTF. Based on the CDR3 plus reference TRBV5-6 and TRBJ1-2, the full variable domain is DAGVTQSPTHLIKTRGQQVTLRCSPKSGHDTVSWYQQALGQGPQFIFQYYEEEERQRGNFPDRFSGHQFPNYSSELNVNALLLGDSALYLCASSLAGSYGYTFGSGTRLTVV.

J is TRBJ2-3 and V is TRBV4-1; a weak D match, TRBD2 (6 bases). Between the trimmed V and J ends, which lost 0 bases and 6 bases, there was a span of 13 bases. The CDR3 length is 15 residues. CDR1 is MGHRA and CDR2 is YSYEKL in the germline V gene. DNA of the CDR3: TGCGCCAGCAGCCAAGAGCCAGCGGGCGGGGATACGCAGTATTTT. Translation gives CASSQEPAGGDTQYF.

The chain joins TRBV7-8 to TRBJ2-2; D unresolved. CDR1 is SGHVS, CDR2 FQNEAQ, per germline. Trimming took 5 bases from V and 7 from J, leaving 8 bases between them. The CDR3 runs to 12 residues. This CDR3 reads CASSIPGGELFF. The DNA of the CDR3 is TGTGCCAGCAGCATTCCGGGCGGGGAGCTGTTTTTT.

The genes are TRBV5-1 and TRBJ2-3; a weak D match, TRBD1 (6 bases). The CDR3 consists of 15 residues. With 4 bases removed from V and 3 bases from J, the gap between germline ends came to 15 bases. Looked up from germline, CDR1 is SGHRS and CDR2 is YFSETQ. The CDR3: CASSQLQGRTDTQYF. The CDR3 DNA is TGCGCCAGCAGCCAGTTACAGGGTAGGACAGATACGCAGTATTTT.

With respect to this clone: Other nucleotide sequences in the sample specify the same CDR3. The CDR3 reads CASSSGQNTEAFF. CDR3 nucleotide sequence: TGTGCCAGCTCATCCGGACAGAACACTGAAGCTTTCTTT. The rearrangement joins TRBV12-3 or TRBV12-4 to TRBJ1-1; possibly TRBD1 for D (5 bases). This CDR3 has 13 amino acids. Trimming took off 8 bases at V and 1 base at J, with 11 bases between the two ends.

The chain combines TRBV5-6 with TRBJ1-1; maybe TRBD1 (5 bases). This CDR3 has 13 amino acids. The germline V gene encodes CDR1 SGHDT and CDR2 YYEEEE. Trimming stripped 4 bases from V and 7 bases from J, with 14 bases between. CDR3: CASSVGAPLEAFF. The CDR3 region has the DNA TGTGCCAGCAGCGTAGGGGCCCCCCTTGAAGCTTTCTTT.

V is TRBV12-5 and J is TRBJ1-1; a weak D match, TRBD1 (5 bases). This CDR3 is 16 amino acids long. V lost 1 base to trimming and J lost 4 bases, with 16 bases between them. CDR1 is LGHNT, CDR2 FRNRAP, per germline. The CDR3 DNA reads TGTGCTAGTGGTTTGGACCCGGGGGTTACGGGCACTGAAGCTTTCTTT. Residues: CASGLDPGVTGTEAFF.

This rearrangement joins TRBV29-1 to TRBJ1-1; D is ambiguous. Trimming pared 0 bases from V and 0 bases from J, leaving 8 bases between. This CDR3 contains 14 residues. Germline V lookup: CDR1 SQVTM, CDR2 ANQGSEA. CDR3 loop: CSVEDWSLNTEAFF. CDR3 sequence (DNA): TGCAGCGTTGAAGATTGGAGCTTGAACACTGAAGCTTTCTTT.

V is TRBV18 and J is TRBJ1-1; TRBD1 matches at 7 bases. CDR3 length: 15 residues. J was trimmed by 3 bases and V by 6 bases; bases with no gene match: 10. Per the germline V gene, CDR1 is KGHSH and CDR2 is LQKENI. CDR3 amino acids: CASSPGQVDDTEAFF. CDR3 bases: TGTGCCAGCTCTCCTGGACAGGTCGATGACACTGAAGCTTTCTTT. Combining the CDR3 with reference TRBV18 and TRBJ1-1 gives the whole variable domain NAGVMQNPRHLVRRRGQEARLRCSPMKGHSHVYWYRQLPEEGLKFMVYLQKENIIDESGMPKERFSAEFPKEGPSILRIQQVVRGDSAAYFCASSPGQVDDTEAFFGQGTRLTVV.

The genes are TRBV3-1 (or the pseudogene TRBV3-2) and TRBJ2-4, with D perhaps matching TRBD2 (6 bases). The length of the CDR3 is 14 residues. Trimming pared 4 bases from V and 3 bases from J, leaving 10 bases between. Germline V CDR1 and CDR2: LGHDT, YNNKEL (reference sequence). The CDR3 region has the DNA TGTGCCAGCAGCCCGACTAGTGACAAAAACATTCAGTACTTC. Translation gives CASSPTSDKNIQYF.

V usage is TRBV7-9 and J usage is TRBJ2-5, with no clear D. The CDR3 is 12 residues long. The germline CDR1 and CDR2 sequences are SEHNR and FQNEAQ (reference sequence). The V gene lost 1 base and the J gene lost 5 bases, with 5 bases spanning the gap. The CDR3 DNA reads TGTGCCAGCAGCTTAGTTCGGGAGACCCAGTACTTC. Encoded protein: CASSLVRETQYF.

V and J are TRBV19 and TRBJ2-2; 7 nucleotides line up with TRBD1. Germline V gene lookup returns CDR1 LNHDA and CDR2 SQIVND (reference sequence). The CDR3 is 15 residues long. V lost 2 bases to trimming and J lost 3 bases; unmatched junction nucleotides: 3. This CDR3 reads CASSIKGQYTGELFF. CDR3 sequence (DNA): TGTGCCAGTAGTATAAAGGGACAGTACACCGGGGAGCTGTTTTTT.

The chain carries TRBV18 and TRBJ1-5, with TRBD1 identical over 10 bases. Trimming removed 3 bases from V and 0 bases from J; junction bases left unmatched: 2. This CDR3 region has 16 residues. CDR1 is KGHSH, CDR2 LQKENI, per germline. The CDR3 here is CASSPGTGDSNQPQHF. The DNA of the CDR3 is TGTGCCAGCTCACCCGGGACAGGGGATAGCAATCAGCCCCAGCATTTT.

The chain couples TRBV30 to TRBJ1-1, with a tentative D call TRBD1 (5 bases). Germline V gene sequence: CDR1 GTSNPN, CDR2 SVGIG (reference sequence). The CDR3 contains 11 residues. Trimming cost V 8 bases and J 4 bases, with 11 bases left between them. CDR3 sequence reads: CARQRGTEAFF. The CDR3, as DNA: TGTGCCCGGCAAAGGGGCACTGAAGCTTTCTTT.